A single sample is the source of the 18 T cell receptor beta chains below, sequenced in a study of blood T cells in healthy people across ages. A sample-barcoded 5' primer and a J-beta primer mix were used in a second PCR of about 6 to 12 cycles. TCRdb analysed the 5' RACE reads with MiXCR anew, one entry per CDR3 protein. The table has 1,300,000 or so distinct CDR3 sequences, approximately 59% seen once. The sequenced sample consisted of blood. The origin of the receptors is a man aged 18 to 29 in good health.

CDR3 DNA sequence: TGTGCCAGCAGCTTAGGGGAAGGGGCCACAGATACGCAGTATTTT. Protein sequence: CASSLGEGATDTQYF. The rearrangement links TRBV7-6 to TRBJ2-3; a weak D match, TRBD1 (5 bases). The CDR3 is 15 amino acids. Trimming removed 1 base from V and 2 bases from J, with 10 bases in between. Germline-derived CDR1 and CDR2 are SGHVS and FNYEAQ.

This clonotype was counted a single time. The gene calls are TRBV15 and TRBJ2-3, with TRBD1 matching over 7 bases. V dropped 3 bases and J dropped 0; count of bases not matched to a gene: 6. Germline V gives CDR1 LNHNV, CDR2 YYDKDF (reference sequence). This CDR3 comprises 16 residues. Written as DNA, the CDR3 is TGTGCCACCAGCAGCCGGACAGGACCTAGCACAGATACGCAGTATTTT. Its protein is CATSSRTGPSTDTQYF.

This clonotype was found a few times. V gene TRBV5-4 combines with J gene TRBJ2-3; 9 positions match TRBD1. Germline V CDR1 and CDR2: SGHNT, YYREEE (reference sequence). V gave up 4 bases and J gave up 4 bases; unmatched junction bases: 10. This CDR3 spans 16 amino acids. CDR3: CASSRLGQGGSDTQYF. The CDR3 nucleotides read TGTGCCAGCAGCCGACTGGGACAGGGAGGTTCAGATACGCAGTATTTT.

The chain links TRBV29-1 to TRBJ1-2; weak D call: TRBD1 (6 bases). The CDR3 runs to 14 residues. Between the trimmed V and J ends, which lost 3 bases and 3 bases, there was a span of 14 bases. Looked up from germline, CDR1 is SQVTM and CDR2 is ANQGSEA. The CDR3 region is CSVDPVGGYYGYTF. The CDR3 DNA is TGCAGCGTTGACCCAGTGGGGGGCTACTATGGCTACACCTTC.

This chain connects TRBV2 to TRBJ2-7, with a weak D call TRBD1 (6 bases). Germline values: CDR1 SNHLY, CDR2 FYNNEI. CDR3 size: 15 residues. Trimming left V 5 bases short and J 10 bases short, with 24 bases between. CDR3 sequence: CASSPETGFQETQYF. CDR3 coding DNA: TGTGCCAGCAGTCCAGAAACAGGGTTCCAAGAGACTCAGTACTTC.

The V and J genes are TRBV7-2 and TRBJ2-2; TRBD2 might be the D (5 bases). This CDR3 contains 14 residues. Germline V lookup: CDR1 SGHTA, CDR2 FQGNSA. Trimming stripped 4 bases from V and 0 bases from J, with 6 bases between. CDR3 loop: CASSYGTNTGELFF. DNA of the CDR3: TGTGCCAGCAGCTACGGGACGAACACCGGGGAGCTGTTTTTT.

This clonotype was observed a handful of times. The chain is built from TRBV29-1 and TRBJ2-5, with 7 nucleotides matching TRBD1. The germline CDR1 and CDR2 sequences are SQVTM and ANQGSEA. This CDR3 contains 13 residues. V shed 1 base and J 5 bases; nucleotides not matched to a gene: 4. This chain's CDR3 is CSVEGQGLETQYF. The DNA of the CDR3 is TGCAGCGTTGAAGGACAGGGTCTCGAGACCCAGTACTTC.

The V and J genes are TRBV10-2 and TRBJ2-5; 8 nucleotides line up with TRBD2. The CDR3 is made up of 16 amino acids. The V segment lost 0 bases and the J segment 11 bases; nucleotides outside the gene matches: 14. Germline-derived CDR1 and CDR2 are WSHSY and SAAADI. The CDR3 region is CASSESRGGGPWEQYF. The CDR3 nucleotides read TGCGCCAGCAGTGAGTCACGGGGGGGAGGCCCTTGGGAGCAGTACTTC.

The chain has TRBV5-1 and TRBJ2-3; TRBD2 matches 13 bases. The germline CDR1 and CDR2 sequences are SGHRS and YFSETQ. The CDR3 extends over 17 amino acids. The junction had 5 bases not matched to a gene; V was cut back by 4 bases and J by 0 bases. CDR3 loop: CASSQLAGGPSTDTQYF. DNA for the CDR3: TGCGCCAGCAGCCAACTAGCGGGAGGGCCTAGCACAGATACGCAGTATTTT. The variable domain in full, completed from reference TRBV5-1 and TRBJ2-3, reads KAGVTQTPRYLIKTRGQQVTLSCSPISGHRSVSWYQQTPGQGLQFLFEYFSETQRNKGNFPGRFSGRQFSNSRSEMNVSTLELGDSALYLCASSQLAGGPSTDTQYFGPGTRLTVL.

This clonotype was seen only a few times. The V call is TRBV12-3 or TRBV12-4, the J call TRBJ2-7; 8 nucleotides agree with TRBD2. V shed 7 bases and J 3 bases; nucleotides not matched to a gene: 11. The CDR3 contains 15 residues. CDR3 DNA: TGTGCCAGCAACTATCCGGGACTAGGACTCTACGAGCAGTACTTC. Translated, it gives CASNYPGLGLYEQYF.

This clonotype occurred a few times. The chain is built from TRBV20-1 and TRBJ2-7; 7 nucleotides agree with TRBD1. The junction had 8 bases not matched to a gene; V was cut back by 8 bases and J by 1 base. CDR3 length: 13 amino acids. Germline V gives CDR1 DFQATT, CDR2 SNEGSKA (reference sequence). The chain's CDR3 is CSTSGTASYEQYF. In DNA form, the CDR3 reads TGCAGTACCTCCGGGACAGCTTCCTACGAGCAGTACTTC.

The chain employs TRBV6-5 and TRBJ2-5; no reliable D call. CDR3 length equals 13 residues. The V gene lost 5 bases and the J gene lost 4 bases, with 11 bases spanning the gap. The germline CDR1 and CDR2 sequences are MNHEY and SVGAGI. The DNA for the CDR3 is TGTGCCAGCAGTACCTTATGGGGAGAGACCCAGTACTTC. Protein sequence: CASSTLWGETQYF.

This clonotype has a handful of counts. For the CDR3, the DNA is TGCGCCAGCAGCCAGGGACCGAGAAGCGAGCAGTACTTC. This codes for CASSQGPRSEQYF. The chain has TRBV10-1 and TRBJ2-7; D is possibly TRBD1 or TRBD2 (5 bases each). The CDR3 runs to 13 residues. CDR1 WNHNN and CDR2 SYGVQD come from the germline V gene (reference sequence). V was pared by 6 bases and J by 6 bases, with 15 bases between.

V usage is TRBV12-3 or TRBV12-4 and J usage is TRBJ2-1; 10 nucleotides align to TRBD2. This CDR3 has 18 residues. V dropped 0 bases and J dropped 7; count of bases not matched to a gene: 12. The CDR3 here is CASSLALGTSARGNEQFF. In DNA form, the CDR3 reads TGTGCCAGCAGTTTAGCGTTGGGGACTAGCGCGAGGGGTAATGAGCAGTTCTTC.

The table lists this clonotype with a count of one. The chain uses TRBV7-4 and TRBJ2-2; D remains unclear. The ends were cut back, 5 bases at V and 4 bases at J, with 17 bases in the middle. CDR1 and CDR2 (germline): SGHVT, SQSDAQ. The CDR3 consists of 16 residues. CDR3 DNA sequence: TGTGCCAGCAGCCGCCCCAATGGAGTAAGCACCGGGGAGCTGTTTTTT. Translating it yields CASSRPNGVSTGELFF.

J is TRBJ2-5 and V is TRBV6-2 or TRBV6-3; TRBD2 aligns across 9 bases. V dropped 9 bases and J dropped 5; count of bases not matched to a gene: 16. The CDR3 spans 16 residues. CDR1 and CDR2 (germline): MNHEY, SVGEGT. CDR3: CASRSRRLAVDETQYF. CDR3 sequence (DNA): TGTGCCAGTAGGAGCAGGCGACTAGCGGTAGACGAGACCCAGTACTTC.

This clonotype came up once. The chain combines TRBV29-1 with TRBJ1-1; the match to TRBD1 covers 8 bases. The CDR3 has 14 amino acids. J was trimmed by 0 bases and V by 7 bases; bases with no gene match: 7. Germline assignment: CDR1 SQVTM and CDR2 ANQGSEA. The CDR3 loop reads CSAKLDRVNTEAFF. The CDR3 DNA is TGCAGCGCTAAATTGGACAGGGTGAACACTGAAGCTTTCTTT.

The chain couples TRBV3-1 to TRBJ2-3, with D perhaps TRBD2 (6 bases). Trimming cost V 7 bases and J 0 bases, with 17 bases left between them. This CDR3 is built from 16 residues. Per germline, CDR1 LGHDT and CDR2 YNNKEL (reference sequence). The CDR3 region is CASNPTGLSSTDTQYF. The DNA of the CDR3 is TGTGCCAGCAACCCAACGGGACTCTCCAGCACAGATACGCAGTATTTT.